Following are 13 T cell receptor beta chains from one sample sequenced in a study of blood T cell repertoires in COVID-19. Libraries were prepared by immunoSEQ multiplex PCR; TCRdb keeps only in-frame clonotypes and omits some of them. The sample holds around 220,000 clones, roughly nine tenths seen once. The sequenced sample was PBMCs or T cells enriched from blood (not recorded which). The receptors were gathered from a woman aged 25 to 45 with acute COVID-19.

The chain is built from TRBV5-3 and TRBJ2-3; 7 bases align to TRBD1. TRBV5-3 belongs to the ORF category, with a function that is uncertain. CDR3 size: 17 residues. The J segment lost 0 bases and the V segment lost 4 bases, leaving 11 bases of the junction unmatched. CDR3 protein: CARSASRQGTSTDTQYF. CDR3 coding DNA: TGTGCCAGAAGCGCGAGCAGACAGGGAACTAGCACAGATACGCAGTATTTT.

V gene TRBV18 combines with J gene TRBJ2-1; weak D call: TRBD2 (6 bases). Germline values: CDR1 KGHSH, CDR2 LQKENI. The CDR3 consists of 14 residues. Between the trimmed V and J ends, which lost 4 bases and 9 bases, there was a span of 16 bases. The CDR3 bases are TGTGCCAGCTCACTTAAGACTAGTTCGGTTGAGCAGTTCTTC. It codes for CASSLKTSSVEQFF.

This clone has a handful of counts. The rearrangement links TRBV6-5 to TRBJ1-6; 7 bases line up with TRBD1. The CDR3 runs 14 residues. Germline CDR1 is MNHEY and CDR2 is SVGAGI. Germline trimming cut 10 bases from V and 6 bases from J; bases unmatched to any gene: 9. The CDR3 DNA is TGTGCCACCCTCGAGGGACAGCTTAATTCACCCCTCCACTTT. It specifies CATLEGQLNSPLHF.

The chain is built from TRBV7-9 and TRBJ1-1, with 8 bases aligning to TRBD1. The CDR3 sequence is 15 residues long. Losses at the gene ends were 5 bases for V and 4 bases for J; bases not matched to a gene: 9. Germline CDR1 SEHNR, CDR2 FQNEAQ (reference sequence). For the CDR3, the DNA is TGTGCCAGCAGCAGACCGACAGGGGTGGCCACTGAAGCTTTCTTT. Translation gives CASSRPTGVATEAFF.

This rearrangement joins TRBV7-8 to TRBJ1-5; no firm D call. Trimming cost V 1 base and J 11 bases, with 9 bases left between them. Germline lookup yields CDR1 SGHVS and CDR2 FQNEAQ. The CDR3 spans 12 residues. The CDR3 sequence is CASSLVPGTQHF. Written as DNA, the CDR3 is TGTGCCAGCAGCTTAGTCCCCGGGACCCAGCATTTT.

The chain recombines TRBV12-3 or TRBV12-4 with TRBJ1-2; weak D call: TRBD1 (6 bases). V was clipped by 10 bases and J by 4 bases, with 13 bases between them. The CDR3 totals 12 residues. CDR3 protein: CATAQGSYGYTF. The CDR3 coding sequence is TGTGCCACCGCCCAGGGGAGCTATGGCTACACCTTC.

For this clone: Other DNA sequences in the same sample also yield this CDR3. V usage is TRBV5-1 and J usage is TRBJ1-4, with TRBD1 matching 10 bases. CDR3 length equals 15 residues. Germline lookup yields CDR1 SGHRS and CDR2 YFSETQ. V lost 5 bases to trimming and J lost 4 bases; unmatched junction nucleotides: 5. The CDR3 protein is CASSVGTGVNEKLFF. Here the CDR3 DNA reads TGCGCCAGCAGTGTGGGGACAGGGGTTAATGAAAAACTGTTTTTT.

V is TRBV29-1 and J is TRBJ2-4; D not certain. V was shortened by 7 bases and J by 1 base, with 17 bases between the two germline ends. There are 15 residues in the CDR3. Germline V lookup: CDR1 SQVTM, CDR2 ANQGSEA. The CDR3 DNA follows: TGCAGCGGATTTCGGTCTCTGGTGGCCAAAAACATTCAGTACTTC. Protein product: CSGFRSLVAKNIQYF.

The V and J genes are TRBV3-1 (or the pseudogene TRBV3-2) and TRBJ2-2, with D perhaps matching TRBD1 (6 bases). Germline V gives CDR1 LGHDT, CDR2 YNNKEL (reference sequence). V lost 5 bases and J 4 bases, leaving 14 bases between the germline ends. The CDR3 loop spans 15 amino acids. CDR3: CASSEYRASTGELFF. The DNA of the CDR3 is TGTGCCAGCAGCGAATACAGGGCAAGCACCGGGGAGCTGTTTTTT.

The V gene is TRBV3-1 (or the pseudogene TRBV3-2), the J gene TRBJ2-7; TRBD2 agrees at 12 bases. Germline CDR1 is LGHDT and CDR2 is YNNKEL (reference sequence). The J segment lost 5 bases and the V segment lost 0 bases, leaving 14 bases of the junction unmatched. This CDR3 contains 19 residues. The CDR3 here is CASSQDNPLGLAGYDEQYF. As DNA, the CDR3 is TGTGCCAGCAGCCAAGATAACCCTCTCGGACTAGCGGGATACGACGAGCAGTACTTC.

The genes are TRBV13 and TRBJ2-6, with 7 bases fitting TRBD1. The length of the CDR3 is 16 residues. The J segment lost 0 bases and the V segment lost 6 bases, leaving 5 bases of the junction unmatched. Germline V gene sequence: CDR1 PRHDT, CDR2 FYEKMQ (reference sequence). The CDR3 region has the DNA TGTGCCAGCAGTAGGACAGGAAACTCTGGGGCCAACGTCCTGACTTTC. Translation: CASSRTGNSGANVLTF.

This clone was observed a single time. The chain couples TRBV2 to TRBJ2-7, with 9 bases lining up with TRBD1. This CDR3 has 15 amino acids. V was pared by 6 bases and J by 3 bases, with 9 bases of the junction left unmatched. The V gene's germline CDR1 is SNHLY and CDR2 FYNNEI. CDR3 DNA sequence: TGTGCCAGCAGAGTCGCCGGGACAGGGAACTACGAGCAGTACTTC. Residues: CASRVAGTGNYEQYF.

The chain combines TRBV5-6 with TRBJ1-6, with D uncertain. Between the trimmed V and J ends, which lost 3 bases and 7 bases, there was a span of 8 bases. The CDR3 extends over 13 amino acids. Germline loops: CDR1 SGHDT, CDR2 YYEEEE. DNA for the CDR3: TGTGCCAGCAGCTCACTAGGGAATTCACCCCTCCACTTT. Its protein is CASSSLGNSPLHF.